One and the same sample provided the 24 T cell receptor beta chains below, sequenced in a study of blood T cell repertoires in COVID-19. The data were produced by immunoSEQ multiplex PCR, yet TCRdb's version contains in-frame clones alone and is incomplete. The sample carries 85,000 to 100,000 clones, about 81% recorded once. Sequenced sample: peripheral blood. The receptors were gathered from an older woman with acute or convalescent COVID-19.

A single count supports this clone. The V call is TRBV2, the J call TRBJ1-6; TRBD1 matches at 7 bases. V gave up 7 bases and J gave up 13 bases; unmatched junction bases: 10. CDR3 length equals 13 residues. Germline CDR1 is SNHLY and CDR2 is FYNNEI. The CDR3 coding sequence is TGTGCCAGCACGAGTGGGACAGCGCGTCCCCTCCACTTT. It yields the protein CASTSGTARPLHF.

This chain connects TRBV4-2 to TRBJ1-1; 7 nucleotides line up with TRBD1. Germline V gene lookup returns CDR1 LGHNA and CDR2 YNFKEQ. Trimming removed 4 bases from V and 7 bases from J; junction bases left unmatched: 9. CDR3 length: 14 residues. The CDR3 loop reads CASSLRDRDDEAFF. The CDR3 nucleotides read TGTGCCAGCAGCCTCCGCGACAGGGATGATGAAGCTTTCTTT.

The chain employs TRBV4-3 and TRBJ1-4; 11 positions match TRBD1. The V segment lost 3 bases and the J segment 5 bases; nucleotides outside the gene matches: 5. Per the germline V gene, CDR1 is LGHNA and CDR2 is YSLEER. The CDR3 loop spans 16 amino acids. CDR3 DNA sequence: TGCGCCAGCAGCCAGTACCGGGACAGGGGGAATGAAAAACTGTTTTTT. Its protein is CASSQYRDRGNEKLFF.

This clone was seen a few times. The J gene is TRBJ2-1, the V gene TRBV6-5; 7 bases match TRBD1. The CDR3 is made up of 13 amino acids. V dropped 8 bases and J dropped 10; count of bases not matched to a gene: 11. In germline, CDR1 is MNHEY, CDR2 SVGAGI. The CDR3 DNA reads TGTGCCAGCGCAAGTGACAGGGCAAGGGAGCAGTTCTTC. It codes for CASASDRAREQFF.

J is TRBJ2-3 and V is TRBV6-5, with TRBD2 matching 13 bases. In germline, CDR1 is MNHEY, CDR2 SVGAGI. J was trimmed by 4 bases and V by 9 bases; bases with no gene match: 1. The CDR3 spans 13 residues. The CDR3 is CASTSGGADTQYF. The CDR3 coding sequence is TGTGCCAGTACTAGCGGGGGGGCAGATACGCAGTATTTT.

The gene calls are TRBV30 and TRBJ1-6; D unresolved. The CDR3 sequence is 14 residues long. Trimming shortened V by 0 bases and J by 6 bases, and 9 bases separated the two germline ends. Germline V gene data show CDR1 as GTSNPN and CDR2 as SVGIG (reference sequence). CDR3 amino acids: CAWSVLGPNSPLHF. The CDR3 bases are TGTGCCTGGAGTGTACTTGGGCCTAATTCACCCCTCCACTTT.

V and J are TRBV27 and TRBJ2-5; D is possibly TRBD2 (7 bases). Germline V CDR1 and CDR2: MNHEY, SMNVEV (reference sequence). This CDR3 is 13 amino acids long. V gave up 6 bases and J gave up 4 bases, with 12 bases separating them. In DNA form, the CDR3 reads TGTGCCAGCAGAGTGGGGGGGGCAGAGACCCAGTACTTC. Amino acid sequence: CASRVGGAETQYF.

V usage is TRBV29-1 and J usage is TRBJ1-2, with D unresolved. The CDR3 consists of 14 residues. The V and J ends lost 6 bases and 2 bases respectively, with 16 bases between them. Per the germline V gene, CDR1 is SQVTM and CDR2 is ANQGSEA. The CDR3 DNA sequence: TGCAGCGTCTCGGACTCCCGTCGCAACTATGGCTACACCTTC. Its protein is CSVSDSRRNYGYTF.

The V gene is TRBV7-7, the J gene TRBJ2-5, with D maybe TRBD2 (7 bases). Trimming took 1 base from V and 4 from J, leaving 16 bases between them. The CDR3 is 16 residues long. In germline, CDR1 is SSHAT, CDR2 FNYEAQ (reference sequence). CDR3 sequence: CASSLGGGAFRETQYF. As DNA, the CDR3 is TGTGCCAGCAGCTTAGGAGGGGGGGCTTTTAGAGAGACCCAGTACTTC.

The chain employs TRBV6-5 and TRBJ2-1; 10 bases agree with TRBD2. Trimming removed 6 bases from V and 9 bases from J; junction bases left unmatched: 14. The CDR3 has 16 residues. Germline V gives CDR1 MNHEY, CDR2 SVGAGI. CDR3 DNA: TGTGCCAGCAGCTACGGACAGCGGGGGGGAGGGGGTGAGCAGTTCTTC. It encodes CASSYGQRGGGGEQFF.

The chain recombines TRBV5-4 with TRBJ2-2; D may be TRBD1 (5 bases). V was clipped by 3 bases and J by 6 bases, with 15 bases between them. Germline V gene sequence: CDR1 SGHNT, CDR2 YYREEE (reference sequence). This CDR3 is built from 15 residues. CDR3 in DNA: TGTGCCAGCAGCTCGGGCCCCCCCAGGGCCGGGGAGCTGTTTTTT. Its protein is CASSSGPPRAGELFF.

The CDR3 DNA is TGTGCCAGTAGTCCTACAGGGAGTAATCAGCCCCAGCATTTT. Encoded protein: CASSPTGSNQPQHF. The rearrangement links TRBV19 to TRBJ1-5, with D possibly TRBD1 on 6 matching bases. The CDR3 runs to 14 residues. V lost 5 bases, J lost 4 bases, and 12 bases lay in between. Germline CDR1 LNHDA, CDR2 SQIVND (reference sequence).

This clone was counted a single time. V and J are TRBV7-2 and TRBJ2-1; TRBD1 is a possible D gene (6 bases). V gave up 1 base and J gave up 4 bases, with 11 bases separating them. Germline values: CDR1 SGHTA, CDR2 FQGNSA. CDR3 length: 15 amino acids. The CDR3 loop is CASSLVAQGYNEQFF. In DNA, the CDR3 is TGTGCCAGCAGCTTAGTAGCGCAGGGGTACAATGAGCAGTTCTTC.

The chain links TRBV18 to TRBJ2-5; possible D gene TRBD2, 6 bases. The CDR3 is made up of 14 amino acids. Germline V CDR1 and CDR2: KGHSH, LQKENI. Trimming left V 6 bases short and J 1 base short, with 12 bases between. DNA for the CDR3: TGTGCCAGCTCCCGAACGGGGGTCCAAGAGACCCAGTACTTC. Translating gives CASSRTGVQETQYF.

In its sample, this clone was seen many times. The J gene is TRBJ1-3, the V gene TRBV5-4, with a tentative D call TRBD1 (6 bases). The germline V gene encodes CDR1 SGHNT and CDR2 YYREEE (reference sequence). The CDR3 length is 16 residues. Deletions cut 4 bases from V and 0 bases from J, with 14 bases between. CDR3 sequence: CASSRGGTLSGNTIYF. The CDR3 bases are TGTGCCAGCAGCAGGGGGGGTACACTCTCTGGAAACACCATATATTTT.

V is TRBV30 and J is TRBJ2-2, with 11 bases that match TRBD2. This CDR3 has 16 residues. Germline V CDR1 and CDR2: GTSNPN, SVGIG (reference sequence). With V trimmed by 4 bases and J by 0 bases, 4 bases remained unmatched. The CDR3 region is CAWTSGGHANTGELFF. CDR3 coding DNA: TGTGCCTGGACTAGCGGGGGGCACGCGAACACCGGGGAGCTGTTTTTT.

The chain couples TRBV10-3 to TRBJ2-2; D remains unclear. The CDR3 runs 15 residues. Germline values: CDR1 ENHRY, CDR2 SYGVKD. Trimming shortened V by 3 bases and J by 3 bases, and 11 bases separated the two germline ends. The CDR3: CAISESGIDTGELFF. CDR3 DNA: TGTGCCATCAGTGAATCAGGAATCGACACCGGGGAGCTGTTTTTT.

With regard to this clone: One end of the junction fails to match germline, which may point to a read error. This sequence joins TRBV6-5 and TRBJ1-5, with D tentatively TRBD1 (5 bases). The CDR3 extends over 14 amino acids. Per germline, CDR1 MNHEY and CDR2 SVGAGI. The CDR3 coding sequence is TGTGTCAGCAGTTACGGCGGGGGAAGTCAGCCCCAGCATTTT. This codes for CVSSYGGGSQPQHF.

The chain couples TRBV28 to TRBJ1-5; weak D call: TRBD1 (6 bases). The CDR3 loop spans 14 amino acids. V lost 6 bases, J lost 6 bases, and 15 bases lay in between. Germline assignment: CDR1 MDHEN and CDR2 SYDVKM. CDR3 residues: CASRPGQISQPQHF. The CDR3 DNA is TGTGCCAGCAGACCAGGACAGATAAGTCAGCCCCAGCATTTT.

The chain has TRBV5-1 and TRBJ2-1; the match to TRBD2 covers 10 bases. The CDR3 sequence is 14 residues long. V lost 9 bases to trimming and J lost 5 bases; unmatched junction nucleotides: 8. Germline CDR1 and CDR2: SGHRS and YFSETQ. CDR3: CAISGGASDNEQFF. Here the CDR3 DNA reads TGCGCCATAAGCGGGGGGGCTTCCGACAATGAGCAGTTCTTC.

The V gene is TRBV24-1, the J gene TRBJ2-7; a possible D gene is TRBD1 (6 bases). This CDR3 is built from 14 residues. Trimming removed 3 bases at V and 5 bases at J, with 13 bases between. Looked up from germline, CDR1 is KGHDR and CDR2 is SFDVKD. The CDR3 region has the DNA TGTGCCACCAGTGATAAGGGACACGGCCACGAGCAGTACTTC. It yields the protein CATSDKGHGHEQYF.

The genes are TRBV28 and TRBJ1-6, with TRBD1 as a possible D gene (6 bases). V dropped 6 bases and J dropped 9 bases, with 18 bases sitting between them. The CDR3 length is 15 residues. Germline CDR1 reads MDHEN; CDR2 reads SYDVKM. CDR3 nucleotide sequence: TGTGCCAGCAGAGAAACAGGGTCGAGGAGTTCACCCCTCCACTTT. Protein product: CASRETGSRSSPLHF. Supplemented by reference TRBV28 and TRBJ1-6, the full variable domain reads DVKVTQSSRYLVKRTGEKVFLECVQDMDHENMFWYRQDPGLGLRLIYFSYDVKMKEKGDIPEGYSVSREKKERFSLILESASTNQTSMYLCASRETGSRSSPLHFGNGTRLTVT.

The rearrangement joins TRBV19 to TRBJ1-1, with a possible D match to TRBD1 (6 bases). V gave up 5 bases and J gave up 3 bases, with 13 bases separating them. This CDR3 spans 14 amino acids. Germline V gives CDR1 LNHDA, CDR2 SQIVND (reference sequence). The CDR3 DNA follows: TGTGCCAGTAGTTTACAGGGTCAGGACACTGAAGCTTTCTTT. It encodes CASSLQGQDTEAFF.

This clone was found once. V and J are TRBV3-1 (or the pseudogene TRBV3-2) and TRBJ1-1, with D hard to call. The CDR3 is 14 amino acids. V lost 1 base and J 2 bases, leaving 8 bases between the germline ends. Germline V gene data show CDR1 as LGHDT and CDR2 as YNNKEL (reference sequence). This CDR3 reads CASSQALINTEAFF. The CDR3, as DNA: TGTGCCAGCAGCCAAGCTCTAATTAACACTGAAGCTTTCTTT.